This entry is about one T cell receptor (beta chain). The data belong to a study of blood T cell repertoires in COVID-19. Profiled with immunoSEQ multiplex PCR; TCRdb holds only in-frame clones, not every one. The sample carries about 89,000 clones, roughly 90% recorded once. The sample consisted of peripheral blood. This sequence originates from a male donor with acute or convalescent COVID-19.

As DNA, the CDR3 is TGTGCCACCAGCAGTCGACAGGGGGTAAACACTGAAGCTTTCTTT. The encoded protein is CATSSRQGVNTEAFF. The rearrangement uses TRBV15 and TRBJ1-1; TRBD1 aligns across 9 bases. The J segment lost 2 bases and the V segment lost 3 bases, leaving 4 bases of the junction unmatched. The CDR3 contains 15 residues. Germline V gene sequence: CDR1 LNHNV, CDR2 YYDKDF (reference sequence).